Following are 14 T cell receptor beta chains from one sample sequenced in a study of graft-versus-host responses after intestinal transplantation. Their antigen targets remain unknown. Using immunoSEQ multiplex PCR, the repertoire was profiled, and TCRdb retains in-frame clones only, with some absent. The table lists under 140,000 clones, roughly 93% of them singletons. The sequenced sample was unstimulated CD8+ T cells sorted from spleen or lymph node cells, obtained before intestinal transplant. Source of these receptors: a human donor who received an intestinal transplant.

The rearrangement uses TRBV7-2 and TRBJ2-1, with 8 bases matching TRBD2. Germline loops: CDR1 SGHTA, CDR2 FQGNSA. The CDR3 is 14 residues long. The V segment lost 3 bases and the J segment 5 bases; nucleotides outside the gene matches: 3. CDR3 nucleotides: TGTGCCAGCAGCTTCAGCGGGAGAGACAATGAGCAGTTCTTC. This encodes CASSFSGRDNEQFF. The variable domain in full, with the rest retrieved from reference TRBV7-2 and TRBJ2-1, is GAGVSQSPSNKVTEKGKDVELRCDPISGHTALYWYRQSLGQGLEFLIYFQGNSAPDKSGLPSDRFSAERTGGSVSTLTIQRTQQEDSAVYLCASSFSGRDNEQFFGPGTRLTVL.

The rearrangement uses TRBV9 and TRBJ2-2; 9 bases agree with TRBD1. Trimming at V came to 3 bases and at J to 5 bases, leaving 11 bases not matched to a gene. The CDR3 has 17 amino acids. Germline-derived CDR1 and CDR2 are SGDLS and YYNGEE. The CDR3 DNA is TGTGCCAGCAGCGAGGGGGGCGGGACAGGGCCAACCGGGGAGCTGTTTTTT. Its translation: CASSEGGGTGPTGELFF.

The CDR3 DNA is TGTGCCAGCAGCTCCAGAAACCGGGACGGACTGCAAGCTTTCTTT. It translates to CASSSRNRDGLQAFF. This chain uses TRBV9 with TRBJ1-1, with D tentatively TRBD1 (5 bases). V was cut by 4 bases and J by 9 bases, with 22 bases left in between. The CDR3 spans 15 residues. Germline CDR1 and CDR2: SGDLS and YYNGEE.

In its sample, this clone was seen a few times. The rearrangement joins TRBV7-9 to TRBJ1-2, with 7 bases that match TRBD1. V shed 7 bases, J shed 4 bases, and the junction held 12 bases outside the gene matches. CDR3 length: 15 residues. Per the germline V gene, CDR1 is SEHNR and CDR2 is FQNEAQ (reference sequence). The CDR3 DNA reads TGTGCCAGCACCGAGACCGGGACAGCCTTCTATGGCTACACCTTC. Amino acids: CASTETGTAFYGYTF. Looking up the rest from reference TRBV7-9 and TRBJ1-2 gives the full variable domain: DTGVSQNPRHKITKRGQNVTFRCDPISEHNRLYWYRQTLGQGPEFLTYFQNEAQLEKSRLLSDRFSAERPKGSFSTLEIQRTEQGDSAMYLCASTETGTAFYGYTFGSGTRLTVV.

The rearrangement joins TRBV10-3 to TRBJ2-1; 12 bases fit TRBD2. The ends lost 2 bases at V and 3 bases at J; junction bases unmatched: 2. This CDR3 has 16 amino acids. Germline V CDR1 and CDR2: ENHRY, SYGVKD. The CDR3 spells CAISETTSGSYNEQFF. The CDR3 DNA sequence: TGTGCCATCAGTGAGACGACTAGCGGGAGCTACAATGAGCAGTTCTTC.

This rearrangement joins TRBV27 to TRBJ2-7; TRBD1 agrees at 7 bases. CDR1 is MNHEY and CDR2 is SMNVEV in the germline V gene (reference sequence). CDR3 length equals 14 residues. The V segment lost 2 bases and the J segment 3 bases; nucleotides outside the gene matches: 4. CDR3 bases: TGTGCCAGCAGTTTAACAGGGACAGACTACGAGCAGTACTTC. Its protein product is CASSLTGTDYEQYF.

V usage is TRBV5-1 and J usage is TRBJ2-2; D not certain. Germline CDR1 reads SGHRS; CDR2 reads YFSETQ. The length of the CDR3 is 14 residues. Trimming pared 4 bases from V and 1 base from J, leaving 8 bases between. DNA of the CDR3: TGCGCCAGCAGCGAAGGCTTGAACACCGGGGAGCTGTTTTTT. It specifies CASSEGLNTGELFF.

This chain connects TRBV30 to TRBJ2-1; TRBD2 matches at 12 bases. Germline V CDR1 and CDR2: GTSNPN, SVGIG (reference sequence). The J segment lost 8 bases and the V segment lost 0 bases, leaving 5 bases of the junction unmatched. CDR3 length equals 15 residues. CDR3 DNA: TGTGCCTGGAGTGTACTAGCGGGAGGCCGGGATGAGCAGTTCTTC. Protein: CAWSVLAGGRDEQFF.

The chain recombines TRBV27 with TRBJ2-7, with TRBD2 matching over 12 bases. The CDR3 contains 15 residues. The J segment lost 6 bases and the V segment lost 3 bases, leaving 6 bases of the junction unmatched. Per germline, CDR1 MNHEY and CDR2 SMNVEV (reference sequence). CDR3 nucleotide sequence: TGTGCCAGCAGTTTCCTAGCGGGAGGGCCTGGCGAGCAGTACTTC. Translating gives CASSFLAGGPGEQYF.

This rearrangement joins TRBV13 to TRBJ2-3; 7 nucleotides agree with TRBD1. Germline lookup yields CDR1 PRHDT and CDR2 FYEKMQ (reference sequence). V lost 6 bases to trimming and J lost 6 bases; unmatched junction nucleotides: 12. This CDR3 is built from 15 residues. CDR3 DNA sequence: TGTGCCAGCAGTACCGGGACAGACGACCCTGATACGCAGTATTTT. It specifies CASSTGTDDPDTQYF. The full variable domain, with the rest looked up from reference TRBV13 and TRBJ2-3, is AAGVIQSPRHLIKEKRETATLKCYPIPRHDTVYWYQQGPGQDPQFLISFYEKMQSDKGSIPDRFSAQQFSDYHSELNMSSLELGDSALYFCASSTGTDDPDTQYFGPGTRLTVL.

In this sample, this clone turned up once. CDR3 amino acids: CASSEAAATTYEQYF. In DNA form, the CDR3 reads TGTGCCAGCAGTGAAGCGGCAGCGACAACTTACGAGCAGTACTTC. The chain combines TRBV2 with TRBJ2-7, with D unresolved. There are 15 residues in the CDR3. The V gene's germline CDR1 is SNHLY and CDR2 FYNNEI. Deletions cut 0 bases from V and 4 bases from J, with 13 bases between.

The V gene is TRBV9, the J gene TRBJ2-3; the D gene is possibly TRBD2 (6 bases). V lost 4 bases to trimming and J lost 2 bases, with 17 bases between them. The CDR3 runs to 16 residues. CDR1 SGDLS and CDR2 YYNGEE come from the germline V gene. The CDR3 DNA reads TGTGCCAGCAGCTATCCCAGGGACTCCTCCACAGATACGCAGTATTTT. Translating it yields CASSYPRDSSTDTQYF.

V and J are TRBV2 and TRBJ2-1; 8 bases align to TRBD1. The J segment lost 6 bases and the V segment lost 8 bases, leaving 6 bases of the junction unmatched. Germline CDR1 reads SNHLY; CDR2 reads FYNNEI. The CDR3 runs to 13 residues. The CDR3 bases are TGTGCCAGCCGAGGACAGGGTCCCAATGAGCAGTTCTTC. Amino acids: CASRGQGPNEQFF.

V gene TRBV6-1 combines with J gene TRBJ2-2, with D hard to call. The V end was cut by 2 bases, the J end by 5 bases, with 18 bases between. Per germline, CDR1 MNHNS and CDR2 SASEGT. CDR3 size: 17 residues. CDR3 residues: CASSESSGPVSTGELFF. In DNA form, the CDR3 reads TGTGCCAGCAGTGAATCGTCTGGGCCGGTGAGTACCGGGGAGCTGTTTTTT.